Below, 23 T cell receptor beta chains from the same sample are listed, as sequenced in a study of blood T cell repertoires in COVID-19. Sequenced by immunoSEQ multiplex PCR; TCRdb stores in-frame clones only, minus some. The sample holds 250,000 to 300,000 clones; approximately 90% are singletons and the top ten take approximately 4%. Sequencing was carried out using peripheral blood. These receptors were collected from a woman in her 40s with acute or convalescent COVID-19.

J is TRBJ1-1 and V is TRBV7-9; D gene unclear. Deletions cut 1 base from V and 2 bases from J, with 5 bases between. Per germline, CDR1 SEHNR and CDR2 FQNEAQ (reference sequence). The CDR3 covers 13 residues. In DNA form, the CDR3 reads TGTGCCAGCAGCTTAGACCTAAACACTGAAGCTTTCTTT. Its protein is CASSLDLNTEAFF.

The chain carries TRBV27 and TRBJ2-2, with TRBD2 matching 8 bases. CDR1 is MNHEY and CDR2 is SMNVEV in the germline V gene (reference sequence). This CDR3 has 16 amino acids. After removal of 2 bases from V and 8 bases from J, the junction contained 10 bases not matched to a gene. The CDR3 coding sequence is TGTGCCAGCAGTTTAAGGCGGGGGGCGATCTTTGGGGAGCTGTTTTTT. This gives the protein CASSLRRGAIFGELFF.

The CDR3 loop is CASSQASRVTDTQYF. DNA of the CDR3: TGTGCCAGCAGCCAAGCTTCGAGAGTGACAGATACGCAGTATTTT. The genes are TRBV3-1 (or the pseudogene TRBV3-2) and TRBJ2-3, with D unresolved. The CDR3 length is 15 residues. V lost 1 base and J lost 3, with 11 bases in between. Germline V gives CDR1 LGHDT, CDR2 YNNKEL (reference sequence).

This chain links TRBV2 with TRBJ1-2; TRBD1 matches at 7 bases. In germline, CDR1 is SNHLY, CDR2 FYNNEI. With V trimmed by 4 bases and J by 13 bases, 15 bases remained unmatched. This CDR3 comprises 14 residues. The CDR3 protein is CASSAPRDSSPCTF. For the CDR3, the DNA is TGTGCCAGCAGTGCGCCCCGGGACAGCTCACCTTGCACCTTC.

The chain couples TRBV7-3 to TRBJ2-3, with D uncertain. This CDR3 region has 13 residues. Germline CDR1 and CDR2: SGHTA and FQGTGA. The ends were cut back, 1 base at V and 4 bases at J, with 6 bases in the middle. CDR3 sequence reads: CASSLSAADTQYF. In DNA form, the CDR3 reads TGTGCCAGCAGCTTAAGTGCGGCAGATACGCAGTATTTT. Full variable domain (rest looked up from reference TRBV7-3 and TRBJ2-3): GAGVSQTPSNKVTEKGKYVELRCDPISGHTALYWYRQSLGQGPEFLIYFQGTGAADDSGLPNDRFFAVRPEGSVSTLKIQRTERGDSAVYLCASSLSAADTQYFGPGTRLTVL.

This clone showed up just once. V gene TRBV10-2 combines with J gene TRBJ2-3, with TRBD1 as a possible D gene (5 bases). V was pared by 3 bases and J by 3 bases, with 10 bases between. Germline V gene lookup returns CDR1 WSHSY and CDR2 SAAADI. This CDR3 is 14 amino acids long. In DNA, the CDR3 is TGCGCCAGCAGTGACAGGGTTCCAACAGATACGCAGTATTTT. It specifies CASSDRVPTDTQYF.

The gene calls are TRBV12-3 or TRBV12-4 and TRBJ1-4; D remains ambiguous. The CDR3 has 11 amino acids. The V end was cut by 6 bases, the J end by 6 bases, with 5 bases between. The DNA for the CDR3 is TGTGCCAGCAGCGTCTATGAAAAACTGTTTTTT. The encoded protein is CASSVYEKLFF.

The rearrangement uses TRBV14 and TRBJ2-2; D gene unclear. Trimming removed 4 bases from V and 4 bases from J, with 10 bases in between. This CDR3 spans 14 amino acids. Germline values: CDR1 SGHDN, CDR2 FVKESK. The CDR3 sequence is CASSPGWFTGELFF. CDR3 DNA: TGTGCCAGCAGCCCTGGCTGGTTCACCGGGGAGCTGTTTTTT.

The J gene is TRBJ2-1, the V gene TRBV18, with D possibly matching TRBD1 (5 bases). This CDR3 is built from 15 residues. With 3 bases removed from V and 0 bases from J, the gap between germline ends came to 9 bases. Per the germline V gene, CDR1 is KGHSH and CDR2 is LQKENI. CDR3 region: CASSPTGYSYNEQFF. Here the CDR3 DNA reads TGTGCCAGCTCACCTACAGGTTACTCCTACAATGAGCAGTTCTTC.

The chain joins TRBV6-5 to TRBJ2-1; 8 positions agree with TRBD2. CDR1 is MNHEY, CDR2 SVGAGI, per germline. V trimming: 6 bases; J trimming: 0 bases; junction bases outside the gene matches: 4. The CDR3 is 15 residues long. CDR3 in amino acids: CASRGLAGSYNEQFF. The CDR3 coding sequence is TGTGCCAGCAGAGGTCTAGCGGGCTCCTACAATGAGCAGTTCTTC.

V is TRBV6-1 and J is TRBJ1-2; D unclear. Germline loops: CDR1 MNHNS, CDR2 SASEGT. The V end was cut by 3 bases, the J end by 8 bases, with 7 bases between. The CDR3 runs 11 residues. CDR3 amino acids: CASSDGAGYTF. The CDR3 nucleotides read TGTGCCAGCAGTGACGGAGCGGGCTACACCTTC.

The chain carries TRBV27 and TRBJ2-3; 10 bases align to TRBD2. The CDR3 has 17 amino acids. From germline, CDR1 is MNHEY and CDR2 SMNVEV (reference sequence). J lost 1 base, V lost 5 bases, and 9 bases had no gene match. The CDR3 sequence is CASSPPLLAGGTDTQYF. CDR3 nucleotides: TGTGCCAGCAGTCCCCCCCTCCTAGCGGGGGGCACAGATACGCAGTATTTT.

This clone has a handful of counts. Other DNA sequences within the sample encode an identical CDR3. The chain is built from TRBV5-1 and TRBJ1-1, with D tentatively TRBD1 (5 bases). Trimming took off 2 bases at V and 1 base at J, with 6 bases between the two ends. There are 13 residues in the CDR3. Germline V lookup: CDR1 SGHRS, CDR2 YFSETQ. CDR3 DNA: TGCGCCAGCAGCTTTCAGGGGAACACTGAAGCTTTCTTT. This sequence encodes CASSFQGNTEAFF.

The chain is built from TRBV15 and TRBJ1-1, with D unresolved. CDR1 is LNHNV, CDR2 YYDKDF, per germline (reference sequence). The CDR3 sequence is 13 residues long. Trimming took off 3 bases at V and 8 bases at J, with 13 bases between the two ends. CDR3 sequence (DNA): TGTGCCACCAGCAGCTTGCCAGGAACGGAAGCTTTCTTT. Amino acids: CATSSLPGTEAFF.

The chain couples TRBV9 to TRBJ2-3; D call uncertain. CDR1 and CDR2 from the germline V gene are SGDLS and YYNGEE. Trimming pared 0 bases from V and 3 bases from J, leaving 5 bases between. The CDR3 contains 13 residues. In DNA form, the CDR3 reads TGTGCCAGCAGCGTAGATCCAACAGATACGCAGTATTTT. This translates into CASSVDPTDTQYF.

V and J are TRBV6-6 and TRBJ2-2, with a possible D match to TRBD1 (6 bases). CDR3 length equals 16 residues. Germline lookup yields CDR1 MNHNY and CDR2 SVGAGI (reference sequence). V was cut by 6 bases and J by 0 bases, with 14 bases left in between. For the CDR3, the DNA is TGTGCCAGCAGCCCCGGGACAACAGCGAACACCGGGGAGCTGTTTTTT. This encodes CASSPGTTANTGELFF.

The rearrangement joins TRBV5-6 to TRBJ1-1, with a possible D match to TRBD1 (6 bases). Looked up from germline, CDR1 is SGHDT and CDR2 is YYEEEE. V lost 6 bases, J lost 3 bases, and 12 bases lay in between. The CDR3 contains 13 residues. The CDR3 DNA reads TGTGCCAGCACAAAACAGGGCTACACTGAAGCTTTCTTT. Translation gives CASTKQGYTEAFF.

This chain joins TRBV30 and TRBJ1-6; tentatively, D is TRBD1 (6 bases). Germline CDR1 is GTSNPN and CDR2 is SVGIG (reference sequence). There are 13 residues in the CDR3. Trimming took 5 bases from V and 9 from J, leaving 14 bases between them. This CDR3 reads CAWVGTFGSPLHF. Written as DNA, the CDR3 is TGTGCCTGGGTCGGGACATTCGGTTCACCCCTCCACTTT.

The rearrangement links TRBV6-1 to TRBJ1-5, with 8 bases that match TRBD1. This CDR3 has 15 residues. Germline assignment: CDR1 MNHNS and CDR2 SASEGT. J lost 5 bases, V lost 2 bases, and 5 bases had no gene match. As DNA, the CDR3 is TGTGCCAGCAGTGAATTCCAGGGGGCGTATCAGCCCCAGCATTTT. This sequence encodes CASSEFQGAYQPQHF.

The chain combines TRBV7-8 with TRBJ1-2, with no clear D. V was trimmed by 3 bases and J by 6 bases, leaving 14 bases between them. Germline values: CDR1 SGHVS, CDR2 FQNEAQ. This CDR3 is 14 amino acids long. The DNA for the CDR3 is TGTGCCAGCAGCTTCGGCAGGAGGTGGGATGGCTACACCTTC. Encoded protein: CASSFGRRWDGYTF.

The J gene is TRBJ2-3, the V gene TRBV7-2; maybe TRBD2 (6 bases). Per the germline V gene, CDR1 is SGHTA and CDR2 is FQGNSA. This CDR3 region has 15 residues. V was shortened by 2 bases and J by 4 bases, with 13 bases between the two germline ends. Here the CDR3 reads CASSLLPSVADTQYF. In nucleotides, the CDR3 is TGTGCCAGCAGCTTACTGCCTAGCGTGGCAGATACGCAGTATTTT.

The chain is built from TRBV19 and TRBJ1-2; the D gene is possibly TRBD1 (5 bases). CDR1 and CDR2 (germline): LNHDA, SQIVND (reference sequence). This CDR3 region has 13 residues. V was trimmed by 10 bases and J by 8 bases, leaving 20 bases between them. The CDR3 nucleotides are TGTGCCACTCCGGGGGGTCACTCCAGCGGCTACACCTTC. It is translated as CATPGGHSSGYTF.

The chain couples TRBV5-4 to TRBJ2-7, with D tentatively TRBD1 (5 bases). The CDR3 consists of 15 residues. The germline gives CDR1 SGHNT, CDR2 YYREEE (reference sequence). V was trimmed by 3 bases and J by 6 bases, leaving 19 bases between them. The CDR3 reads CASSWGGIGVFEQYV. The CDR3 bases are TGTGCCAGCAGCTGGGGTGGGATAGGGGTCTTCGAGCAGTACGTC.